This note documents a single T cell receptor (beta chain) sequence. The antigen it binds to is not known. No per-base quality is available; no much larger clone lies one base away. This sample was included in a study of beta chain features in type 1 diabetes (dated by TCRdb to between 2018 and 2020). About the study as a whole: Mean age, gender distribution, total cell number and subset yield were not different between patients and healthy donors. In the study, TCRB repertoires of sorted circulating CD4+ T cell subsets from recently diagnosed type 1 diabetes patients were compared with those of matched healthy donors. A total of 90 million to 140 million sorted cells were examined across all samples, and RNA yield correlated strongly with the number of cells per subset. Regulatory and stem cell-like memory subsets were isolated from only 8 patients and roughly 8 healthy donors, whereas naive and central memory subsets came from all 28 donors. Study-level results and caveats: A moderate but significant shortening of TCRB CDR3 length was observed in type 1 diabetes patients in all four CD4+ subsets. PCR may preferentially amplify shorter templates, but because patient and control samples were amplified and corrected together, any resulting skew would affect both groups equally. Only small numbers of individuals were included in the HLA sub-analyses, which left unresolved whether HLA type had any influence on TCRB rearrangement. The naive, central memory and regulatory TCRB repertoires appeared to resemble one another more closely among patients than among healthy donors. Sequencing cDNA rather than genomic DNA could over-represent highly expressing activated cells, although activation and CD3 levels did not differ between groups. Fewer insertions and more nucleotide deletions at VDJ recombination sites were observed in patients with type 1 diabetes, implying thymic rearrangement abnormalities.

For CDR1 and CDR2, the germline V gene lists SGHRS and YFSETQ. The CDR3 measures 14 amino acids from cysteine to phenylalanine. Only the CDR3 region is kept as DNA, spanning 42 bases read in frame from base 1. Deletion took 4 bases off V and 3 bases off J, with a span of 12 bases between the germline ends. A single peripheral blood draw of about 116 mL on average was collected from each donor into heparinised tubes. Naive, central memory, regulatory and stem cell-like memory CD4+ T cells were sorted on a BD FACSAria II using a panel including CD45RO, CCR7, CD25, CD127, CD95 and CD27. A purity above 98% was achieved for all sorted populations. PBMCs were isolated immediately by Lymphoprep density gradient centrifugation and stained directly without culture. So that batch effects would be minimized, each experiment stained and sorted samples in pairs, pairing one healthy donor with one patient. The entire amount of isolated RNA was reverse transcribed using the High Capacity cDNA Reverse Transcription Kit, so the sequenced TCRB transcripts were expressed ones. Naive, central memory and regulatory T cell samples underwent deep immunoSEQ sequencing, averaging roughly 3.4 million total reads per sample. Sorted cells were lysed in RLT buffer, and RNA was extracted using DNase-treated RNeasy Micro or Mini kits according to cell number. To prevent cross-contamination, each cell subset was processed individually, whereas patient and healthy donor samples were processed jointly. Using the immunoSEQ multiplex PCR, TCRB sequences were amplified from cDNA into 87-bp fragments spanning the CDR3 region. Amplicons were sequenced on the Illumina HiSeq platform. Turning to the authors' computational methods: PCR bias was corrected computationally using synthetic template baselines, and reads within Hamming distance 2 were collapsed, with unmergeable singletons discarded. By aligning reads against IMGT, V, D and J genes, CDR3 length, and insertions or deletions at six rearrangement sites were assigned. Within each subset, clonotype counts were normalized to the number of sorted cells before true diversity and Gini coefficients were calculated with the tcR R package. The overlap coefficient, calculated on TCRB nucleotide sequences, was used to quantify repertoire sharing. The clones in this table, taken by TCRdb from immuneACCESS, are in-frame only. Not every clone is retained; where verified, under half of the shortfall comes from an unresolved V gene, and the cause of the rest is unknown. Clone size and the V and J calls come from that table; the DNA yielded D and trimming. For this sample the table gives about 180,000 clones, of which 7.8% were detected only once. The leading ten clones occupy about 0.9% of the sample.

What was sequenced was central memory CD4+ T cells from blood. The TCR sequence derives from a woman in her thirties or forties with type 1 diabetes. In this chain, TRBV5-1 is recombined with TRBJ2-3; matching of 6 bases hints at TRBD2 as the D gene. The CDR3 region reads CASSPGEVTDTQYF. The nucleotide sequence reads as follows: TGCGCCAGCAGCCCGGGGGAGGTGACAGATACGCAGTATTTT. Outside the CDR3, residues come from the reference TRBV5-1 and TRBJ2-3 proteins, so the full variable domain is: KAGVTQTPRYLIKTRGQQVTLSCSPISGHRSVSWYQQTPGQGLQFLFEYFSETQRNKGNFPGRFSGRQFSNSRSEMNVSTLELGDSALYLCASSPGEVTDTQYFGPGTRLTVL.